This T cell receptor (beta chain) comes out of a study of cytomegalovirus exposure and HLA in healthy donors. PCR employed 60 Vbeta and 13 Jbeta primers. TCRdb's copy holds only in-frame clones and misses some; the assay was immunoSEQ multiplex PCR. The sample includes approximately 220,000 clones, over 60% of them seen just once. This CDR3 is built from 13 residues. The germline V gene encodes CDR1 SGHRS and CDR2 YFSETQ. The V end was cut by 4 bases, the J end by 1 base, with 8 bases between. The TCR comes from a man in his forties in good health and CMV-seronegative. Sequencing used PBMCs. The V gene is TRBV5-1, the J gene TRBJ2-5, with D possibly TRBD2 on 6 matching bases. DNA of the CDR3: TGCGCCAGCAGCATTAGCGGCCAAGAGACCCAGTACTTC. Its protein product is CASSISGQETQYF.